These 23 T cell receptor beta chains were sequenced from one sample in a study of blood T cell repertoires in COVID-19. Generated by immunoSEQ multiplex PCR, the TCRdb table keeps only in-frame clones and is missing some. The sample shows tens of thousands of clones, roughly 78% of them seen only once. Sequencing was done on a sample of peripheral blood. Receptors were obtained from a man between 65 and 85 years old with acute or convalescent COVID-19.

With respect to this clone: Other nucleotide sequences in the sample specify the same CDR3. The chain joins TRBV5-1 to TRBJ2-5; 8 bases are a match to TRBD1. Germline V gene data show CDR1 as SGHRS and CDR2 as YFSETQ. This CDR3 region has 14 residues. After removal of 2 bases from V and 1 base from J, the junction contained 1 base not matched to a gene. CDR3 sequence reads: CASSFQGAQETQYF. The CDR3 DNA follows: TGCGCCAGCAGCTTTCAGGGGGCCCAAGAGACCCAGTACTTC.

The V and J genes are TRBV5-8 and TRBJ2-1; TRBD2 matches 10 bases. The CDR3 consists of 15 residues. Germline values: CDR1 SGHTS, CDR2 YDEGEE. The V and J ends lost 0 bases and 8 bases, in that order; junction bases with no gene match: 5. The CDR3: CASSLGSGRNDEQFF. The CDR3 DNA is TGTGCCAGCAGCTTGGGTAGCGGGAGGAACGATGAGCAGTTCTTC.

The rearrangement joins TRBV3-1 (or the pseudogene TRBV3-2) to TRBJ1-4; D uncertain. V lost 2 bases and J 4 bases, leaving 8 bases between the germline ends. The germline V gene encodes CDR1 LGHDT and CDR2 YNNKEL (reference sequence). This CDR3 spans 14 amino acids. For the CDR3, the DNA is TGTGCCAGCAGCCAAACAGCCAGTAATGAAAAACTGTTTTTT. Translation gives CASSQTASNEKLFF.

The rearrangement uses TRBV2 and TRBJ2-3; 9 bases are a match to TRBD1. In germline, CDR1 is SNHLY, CDR2 FYNNEI. Trimming took 5 bases from V and 6 from J; bases not matched to a gene: 9. CDR3 size: 15 residues. CDR3 bases: TGTGCCAGCAGTTTTCACAGGGGGCGCGGGGATACGCAGTATTTT. Translation gives CASSFHRGRGDTQYF.

The chain recombines TRBV7-6 with TRBJ2-1; 9 bases are shared with TRBD1. The germline CDR1 and CDR2 sequences are SGHVS and FNYEAQ. After removal of 5 bases from V and 7 bases from J, the junction contained 9 bases not matched to a gene. This CDR3 contains 15 residues. CDR3 sequence reads: CASSPRGQGRNEQFF. In nucleotides, the CDR3 is TGTGCCAGCAGCCCCCGCGGACAGGGGAGGAATGAGCAGTTCTTC.

The chain recombines TRBV7-3 with TRBJ2-7; D is ambiguous. Trimming stripped 4 bases from V and 0 bases from J, with 10 bases between. Germline V gene lookup returns CDR1 SGHTA and CDR2 FQGTGA. The CDR3 is 14 amino acids. The CDR3 is CASSSVGGSYEQYF. CDR3 in DNA: TGTGCCAGCAGCTCCGTCGGCGGCTCCTACGAGCAGTACTTC.

This chain joins TRBV28 and TRBJ1-2; D is ambiguous. Per germline, CDR1 MDHEN and CDR2 SYDVKM. Between the trimmed V and J ends, which lost 5 bases and 6 bases, there was a span of 13 bases. The CDR3 has 13 residues. The CDR3 bases are TGTGCCAGCAGTATGGTCCTGAGCAATGGCTACACCTTC. It specifies CASSMVLSNGYTF.

V and J are TRBV29-1 and TRBJ1-1; a possible D gene is TRBD1 (6 bases). With 7 bases removed from V and 2 bases from J, the gap between germline ends came to 14 bases. CDR3 size: 13 residues. Germline V gene data show CDR1 as SQVTM and CDR2 as ANQGSEA. CDR3 amino acids: CSASRGENTEAFF. The CDR3 nucleotides are TGCAGCGCTTCCAGGGGCGAAAACACTGAAGCTTTCTTT. Full variable domain (remainder filled in from reference TRBV29-1 and TRBJ1-1): SAVISQKPSRDICQRGTSLTIQCQVDSQVTMMFWYRQQPGQSLTLIATANQGSEATYESGFVIDKFPISRPNLTFSTLTVSNMSPEDSSIYLCSASRGENTEAFFGQGTRLTVV.

This clone showed up just once. The J gene is TRBJ1-4, the V gene TRBV9; 8 bases are shared with TRBD1. This CDR3 is 16 amino acids long. V shed 4 bases and J 8 bases; nucleotides not matched to a gene: 13. Germline CDR1 SGDLS, CDR2 YYNGEE. CDR3 DNA: TGTGCCAGCAGCCCCATGGGACAGGCGCCTACCGAAAAACTGTTTTTT. It translates to CASSPMGQAPTEKLFF. Full variable domain (missing parts from reference TRBV9 and TRBJ1-4): DSGVTQTPKHLITATGQRVTLRCSPRSGDLSVYWYQQSLDQGLQFLIQYYNGEERAKGNILERFSAQQFPDLHSELNLSSLELGDSALYFCASSPMGQAPTEKLFFGSGTQLSVL.

DNA of the CDR3: TGTGCCAGCACCGGGACAGGGGCATATGAAGCTTTCTTT. This codes for CASTGTGAYEAFF. V is TRBV2 and J is TRBJ1-1; 10 bases line up with TRBD1. The V and J ends lost 7 bases and 7 bases, in that order; junction bases with no gene match: 6. In germline, CDR1 is SNHLY, CDR2 FYNNEI. This CDR3 is 13 amino acids long.

J is TRBJ2-3 and V is TRBV19; 9 nucleotides align to TRBD2. J lost 4 bases, V lost 3 bases, and 5 bases had no gene match. This CDR3 has 15 amino acids. The germline V gene has CDR1 LNHDA and CDR2 SQIVND (reference sequence). CDR3 sequence (DNA): TGTGCCAGTAGTATTGGCGGGAGGGCCGCAGATACGCAGTATTTT. The encoded protein is CASSIGGRAADTQYF.

This clone was observed a handful of times. The gene calls are TRBV7-3 and TRBJ1-6; D might be TRBD1 (5 bases). The CDR3 runs 14 residues. V dropped 4 bases and J dropped 6 bases, with 10 bases sitting between them. Germline assignment: CDR1 SGHTA and CDR2 FQGTGA. The chain's CDR3 is CASSSAGGNSPLHF. As DNA, the CDR3 is TGTGCCAGCAGCTCGGCGGGGGGTAATTCACCCCTCCACTTT.

This chain uses TRBV5-1 with TRBJ2-6; no clear D gene. This CDR3 is 15 amino acids long. The germline gives CDR1 SGHRS, CDR2 YFSETQ. Trimming pared 0 bases from V and 1 base from J, leaving 5 bases between. This CDR3 is CASSLAVSGANVLTF. In nucleotides, the CDR3 is TGCGCCAGCAGCTTGGCCGTATCTGGGGCCAACGTCCTGACTTTC.

The chain uses TRBV4-2 and TRBJ1-1, with TRBD1 as a possible D gene (5 bases). Germline V gene sequence: CDR1 LGHNA, CDR2 YNFKEQ. Trimming shortened V by 1 base and J by 8 bases, and 11 bases separated the two germline ends. The CDR3 contains 13 residues. The CDR3 DNA reads TGTGCCAGCAGCCAAGGGGGCAGGGAAGAAGCTTTCTTT. Amino acid sequence: CASSQGGREEAFF.

This chain uses TRBV14 with TRBJ1-6; D unresolved. Trimming left V 2 bases short and J 10 bases short, with 6 bases between. This CDR3 spans 12 amino acids. The V gene's germline CDR1 is SGHDN and CDR2 FVKESK. The CDR3 nucleotides read TGTGCCAGCAGCCAAACGGGATCACCCCTCCACTTT. It encodes CASSQTGSPLHF.

This sequence joins TRBV10-3 and TRBJ1-1; D possibly corresponds to TRBD1 (6 bases). Germline V CDR1 and CDR2: ENHRY, SYGVKD. This CDR3 spans 14 amino acids. Trimming took 6 bases from V and 1 from J, leaving 12 bases between them. The CDR3 DNA sequence: TGTGCCATCAGGCTACAGGGAAAGAACACTGAAGCTTTCTTT. This sequence encodes CAIRLQGKNTEAFF.

This clone occurred a few times. The gene calls are TRBV7-3 and TRBJ2-1, with D unclear. Germline values: CDR1 SGHTA, CDR2 FQGTGA. The CDR3 is 15 amino acids. Trimming removed 1 base at V and 0 bases at J, with 7 bases between. CDR3 residues: CASSLNSNSYNEQFF. In DNA, the CDR3 is TGTGCCAGCAGCTTAAACAGTAACTCCTACAATGAGCAGTTCTTC.

The chain uses TRBV5-1 and TRBJ1-4; D gene uncertain. Germline CDR1 is SGHRS and CDR2 is YFSETQ. Trimming took 0 bases from V and 8 from J, leaving 5 bases between them. The CDR3 is 12 amino acids. The CDR3 region has the DNA TGCGCCAGCAGCTTGGCCGGGGAAAAACTGTTTTTT. It yields the protein CASSLAGEKLFF.

This clone was counted a few times. The chain carries TRBV18 and TRBJ2-1; TRBD2 aligns across 10 bases. The V gene end was trimmed by 0 bases and the J gene end by 3 bases; junction bases not matched to a gene: 8. Germline loops: CDR1 KGHSH, CDR2 LQKENI. The CDR3 spans 18 residues. CDR3 amino acids: CASSPPLAGEQFYNEQFF. The DNA for the CDR3 is TGTGCCAGCTCACCACCCCTAGCGGGAGAGCAATTCTACAATGAGCAGTTCTTC.

The rearrangement joins TRBV11-2 to TRBJ1-2; D is perhaps TRBD1 (6 bases). Trimming stripped 5 bases from V and 4 bases from J, with 17 bases between. CDR1 and CDR2 (germline): SGHAT, FQNNGV. The CDR3 extends over 15 amino acids. The chain's CDR3 is CASSPGPGGGYGYTF. The CDR3 region has the DNA TGTGCCAGCAGCCCGGGGCCGGGGGGCGGCTATGGCTACACCTTC. Full variable domain (outside the CDR3, taken from reference TRBV11-2 and TRBJ1-2): EAGVAQSPRYKIIEKRQSVAFWCNPISGHATLYWYQQILGQGPKLLIQFQNNGVVDDSQLPKDRFSAERLKGVDSTLKIQPAKLEDSAVYLCASSPGPGGGYGYTFGSGTRLTVV.

This clone showed up just a few times. The V and J genes are TRBV4-2 and TRBJ2-3; D call uncertain. V lost 0 bases to trimming and J lost 9 bases, with 19 bases between them. The CDR3 has 16 residues. The germline V gene encodes CDR1 LGHNA and CDR2 YNFKEQ. CDR3 sequence reads: CASSQEVLSYLSTQYF. In DNA form, the CDR3 reads TGTGCCAGCAGCCAAGAGGTCTTAAGCTACCTGTCGACGCAGTATTTT.

This clone showed up just a few times. Other DNA sequences within the sample encode an identical CDR3. The CDR3 region is CASSSPSGRAHNEQFF. CDR3 coding DNA: TGTGCCAGCAGTTCCCCTAGCGGGAGGGCCCACAATGAGCAGTTCTTC. The J gene is TRBJ2-1, the V gene TRBV27; TRBD2 agrees at 12 bases. Germline lookup yields CDR1 MNHEY and CDR2 SMNVEV (reference sequence). CDR3 length equals 16 residues. Trimming removed 4 bases from V and 5 bases from J; junction bases left unmatched: 6.

The V call is TRBV27, the J call TRBJ1-1; D ambiguous. CDR3 length: 13 residues. Germline V gene data show CDR1 as MNHEY and CDR2 as SMNVEV (reference sequence). The V end was cut by 5 bases, the J end by 8 bases, with 15 bases between. CDR3 coding DNA: TGTGCCAGCAGTCCCTCTGGTAGTAACGAAGCTTTCTTT. Amino acid sequence: CASSPSGSNEAFF.